A single sample gave rise to the 29 T cell receptor beta chains below, sequenced in a study of OX40 agonist ivuxolimab in advanced cancers. Clones were read by immunoSEQ multiplex PCR, and TCRdb kept only the in-frame ones, dropping some. The sample consists of 99,000 or so clones, 85% to 95% of them appearing once. This specimen was CD4+ or CD8+ T cells sorted from blood, taken in a trial of the OX40 agonist ivuxolimab. These receptors came from an adult with an advanced solid tumor such as melanoma, head and neck, liver or kidney cancer.

V usage is TRBV15 and J usage is TRBJ1-2; 10 bases are shared with TRBD1. Trimming removed 4 bases from V and 6 bases from J; junction bases left unmatched: 8. CDR3 length equals 15 residues. Germline-derived CDR1 and CDR2 are LNHNV and YYDKDF (reference sequence). The CDR3 sequence is CATSIRTGGKDGYTF. CDR3 DNA: TGTGCCACCAGCATACGGACAGGGGGGAAAGATGGCTACACCTTC.

V is TRBV9 and J is TRBJ1-1; D not certain. Trimming took off 4 bases at V and 5 bases at J, with 15 bases between the two ends. The CDR3 spans 14 residues. The V gene's germline CDR1 is SGDLS and CDR2 YYNGEE. The CDR3 DNA follows: TGTGCCAGCAGCACTCGACCCGGAGAAACTGAAGCTTTCTTT. Translating it yields CASSTRPGETEAFF.

The V and J genes are TRBV6-1 and TRBJ1-5; unclear D gene. CDR1 and CDR2 from the germline V gene are MNHNS and SASEGT. V gave up 8 bases and J gave up 3 bases, with 14 bases separating them. This CDR3 is 14 amino acids long. CDR3 residues: CASAPVHPNQPQHF. The CDR3 DNA reads TGTGCCAGCGCCCCGGTACATCCCAATCAGCCCCAGCATTTT.

V is TRBV19 and J is TRBJ2-7, with D possibly TRBD2 on 5 matching bases. CDR1 LNHDA and CDR2 SQIVND come from the germline V gene (reference sequence). V was trimmed by 4 bases and J by 0 bases, leaving 10 bases between them. CDR3 length equals 14 residues. CDR3 sequence reads: CASSRTFSSYEQYV. DNA of the CDR3: TGTGCCAGTAGTAGGACTTTCAGCTCCTACGAGCAGTACGTC.

This clone was counted between two and nine times. The chain recombines TRBV30 with TRBJ1-1; D uncertain. This CDR3 region has 12 residues. Trimming took off 4 bases at V and 8 bases at J, with 14 bases between the two ends. The germline V gene has CDR1 GTSNPN and CDR2 SVGIG (reference sequence). The CDR3 coding sequence is TGTGCCTGGATGGTTTTCTACGGGGAAGCTTTCTTT. Its protein product is CAWMVFYGEAFF.

This chain joins TRBV10-3 and TRBJ1-2; 7 nucleotides align to TRBD1. The CDR3 covers 14 residues. The ends lost 1 base at V and 3 bases at J; junction bases unmatched: 2. Per germline, CDR1 ENHRY and CDR2 SYGVKD. CDR3 residues: CAISEYTGDYGYTF. In DNA form, the CDR3 reads TGTGCCATCAGTGAGTACACAGGGGACTATGGCTACACCTTC.

The chain couples TRBV7-2 to TRBJ1-6; no clear D. Trimming took off 1 base at V and 7 bases at J, with 8 bases between the two ends. Germline V gene data show CDR1 as SGHTA and CDR2 as FQGNSA. This CDR3 has 14 amino acids. The CDR3 loop is CASSLGVGNSPLHF. CDR3 nucleotides: TGTGCCAGCAGCTTAGGGGTGGGGAATTCACCCCTCCACTTT.

The chain employs TRBV28 and TRBJ1-5; maybe TRBD1 (5 bases). CDR3 length equals 14 residues. Germline V CDR1 and CDR2: MDHEN, SYDVKM. The V end was cut by 2 bases, the J end by 6 bases, with 11 bases between. This chain's CDR3 is CASSLGGGSQPQHF. The DNA for the CDR3 is TGTGCCAGCAGTTTAGGTGGGGGGAGTCAGCCCCAGCATTTT.

The V gene is TRBV4-3, the J gene TRBJ1-2, with 9 bases identical to TRBD1. This CDR3 has 15 amino acids. Germline-derived CDR1 and CDR2 are LGHNA and YSLEER. V lost 0 bases to trimming and J lost 3 bases; unmatched junction nucleotides: 2. The CDR3 region is CASSQDTGGYYGYTF. CDR3 DNA: TGCGCCAGCAGCCAAGATACAGGGGGCTACTATGGCTACACCTTC.

The chain combines TRBV18 with TRBJ2-5; TRBD1 might be the D (5 bases). The V end lost 6 bases, the J end lost 2 bases, and 10 bases lay between the germline ends. This CDR3 is built from 13 residues. The germline CDR1 and CDR2 sequences are KGHSH and LQKENI. The CDR3 DNA reads TGTGCCAGCTCCGTTCGACAGCAAGAGACCCAGTACTTC. Residues: CASSVRQQETQYF.

This clone was picked up one time. The chain combines TRBV9 with TRBJ1-4; D ambiguous. From germline, CDR1 is SGDLS and CDR2 YYNGEE. The CDR3 length is 14 residues. Trimming took off 4 bases at V and 3 bases at J, with 10 bases between the two ends. This CDR3 is CASSRGLANEKLFF. The CDR3, as DNA: TGTGCCAGCAGCCGGGGTCTCGCTAATGAAAAACTGTTTTTT.

This clone was seen once. The chain has TRBV25-1 and TRBJ2-4; no reliable D call. The CDR3 is 14 amino acids. Between the trimmed V and J ends, which lost 1 base and 0 bases, there was a span of 4 bases. CDR1 MGHDK and CDR2 SYGVNS come from the germline V gene. The DNA for the CDR3 is TGTGCCAGCAGTGAATTCCTAGCCAAAAACATTCAGTACTTC. Amino acid sequence: CASSEFLAKNIQYF.

This clone was observed once. The chain joins TRBV27 to TRBJ2-6; the match to TRBD2 covers 8 bases. The trim removed 4 bases at V and 2 bases at J, leaving 1 base unmatched. Germline-derived CDR1 and CDR2 are MNHEY and SMNVEV (reference sequence). The CDR3 runs to 15 residues. The CDR3, as DNA: TGTGCCAGCAGTTCCGGGGGGGCTGGGGCCAACGTCCTGACTTTC. Its protein is CASSSGGAGANVLTF.

This sequence joins TRBV13 and TRBJ2-5, with D perhaps assigned TRBD1 or TRBD2 (5 bases each). The CDR3 contains 15 residues. Trimming pared 5 bases from V and 8 bases from J, leaving 21 bases between. CDR1 PRHDT and CDR2 FYEKMQ come from the germline V gene (reference sequence). CDR3 residues: CASSLGPWGSETQYF. The CDR3 region has the DNA TGTGCCAGCAGCCTCGGCCCCTGGGGGTCCGAAACCCAGTACTTC.

The rearrangement joins TRBV6-1 to TRBJ1-3; D unclear. Trimming took 5 bases from V and 9 from J, leaving 8 bases between them. The V gene's germline CDR1 is MNHNS and CDR2 SASEGT. CDR3 length equals 11 residues. This chain's CDR3 is CASSYRSTIYF. The CDR3 DNA follows: TGTGCCAGCAGTTACAGATCCACCATATATTTT.

The V call is TRBV28, the J call TRBJ1-6; D is uncertain. The CDR3 runs to 12 residues. V gave up 7 bases and J gave up 7 bases, with 8 bases separating them. Germline assignment: CDR1 MDHEN and CDR2 SYDVKM. The CDR3 sequence: CASTSGNSPLHF. CDR3 bases: TGTGCCAGCACTAGTGGAAATTCACCCCTCCACTTT. The full variable domain, with the rest looked up from reference TRBV28 and TRBJ1-6, is DVKVTQSSRYLVKRTGEKVFLECVQDMDHENMFWYRQDPGLGLRLIYFSYDVKMKEKGDIPEGYSVSREKKERFSLILESASTNQTSMYLCASTSGNSPLHFGNGTRLTVT.

The rearrangement joins TRBV7-3 to TRBJ2-1; the D gene is possibly TRBD2 (6 bases). CDR1 is SGHTA and CDR2 is FQGTGA in the germline V gene. The V end was cut by 6 bases, the J end by 7 bases, with 13 bases between. The CDR3 has 13 residues. The CDR3 DNA follows: TGTGCCAGCAGTCGGGGACTGGAAAATGAGCAGTTCTTC. Protein: CASSRGLENEQFF.

This clone appeared a single time. The rearrangement uses TRBV2 and TRBJ2-6, with D unresolved. Germline V gene sequence: CDR1 SNHLY, CDR2 FYNNEI. The V end was cut by 4 bases, the J end by 2 bases, with 9 bases between. This CDR3 comprises 15 residues. CDR3 sequence: CASSAANPGANVLTF. In nucleotides, the CDR3 is TGTGCCAGCAGTGCCGCCAACCCTGGGGCCAACGTCCTGACTTTC.

This clone was observed a single time. The chain combines TRBV28 with TRBJ1-3, with D maybe TRBD1 (5 bases). Deletions cut 10 bases from V and 0 bases from J, with 16 bases between. Germline V CDR1 and CDR2: MDHEN, SYDVKM. The CDR3 has 15 amino acids. CDR3 sequence: CATNRDGSSGNTIYF. For the CDR3, the DNA is TGTGCCACCAACCGGGACGGCAGCTCTGGAAACACCATATATTTT.

The chain recombines TRBV28 with TRBJ1-2, with 8 nucleotides matching TRBD1. CDR1 MDHEN and CDR2 SYDVKM come from the germline V gene. The V and J ends lost 5 bases and 4 bases, in that order; junction bases with no gene match: 6. CDR3 length equals 14 residues. CDR3 DNA: TGTGCCAGCAGTCGGACAGGGCCAGCCTATGGCTACACCTTC. Amino acid sequence: CASSRTGPAYGYTF.

This chain connects TRBV19 to TRBJ1-5, with D hard to call. This CDR3 is 12 amino acids long. The germline V gene has CDR1 LNHDA and CDR2 SQIVND (reference sequence). V lost 7 bases and J lost 3, with 7 bases in between. CDR3 bases: TGTGCCAGTAATGGTTACAATCAGCCCCAGCATTTT. This translates into CASNGYNQPQHF.

This chain links TRBV30 with TRBJ2-7; D is uncertain. The germline V gene encodes CDR1 GTSNPN and CDR2 SVGIG (reference sequence). With 5 bases removed from V and 9 bases from J, the gap between germline ends came to 5 bases. This CDR3 region has 8 residues. The CDR3 bases are TGTGCCTGGGTCGGGCAGTACGTC. Its protein is CAWVGQYV.

The count of this clone is one. This chain links TRBV5-1 with TRBJ1-2; 7 nucleotides agree with TRBD1. CDR1 SGHRS and CDR2 YFSETQ come from the germline V gene. After removal of 4 bases from V and 5 bases from J, the junction contained 8 bases not matched to a gene. The CDR3 consists of 14 residues. The CDR3 sequence is CASSGGQLPYGYTF. DNA for the CDR3: TGCGCCAGCAGCGGGGGACAGTTACCGTATGGCTACACCTTC.

The chain uses TRBV30 and TRBJ1-2, with unresolved D. This CDR3 is built from 11 residues. V was pared by 3 bases and J by 1 base, with 3 bases between. Germline V gene lookup returns CDR1 GTSNPN and CDR2 SVGIG (reference sequence). The CDR3 DNA follows: TGTGCCTGGAGCAATAACTATGGCTACACCTTC. It translates to CAWSNNYGYTF.

This chain uses TRBV2 with TRBJ1-5; no clear D gene. Trimming took 7 bases from V and 9 from J, leaving 22 bases between them. The CDR3 extends over 15 amino acids. Germline CDR1 and CDR2: SNHLY and FYNNEI. CDR3 loop: CASTRDGTSLSPQHF. For the CDR3, the DNA is TGTGCCAGCACCCGTGACGGCACGAGTTTATCGCCCCAGCATTTT.

The CDR3 loop is CAISEGRLTEAFF. CDR3 nucleotide sequence: TGTGCCATCAGTGAGGGAAGACTCACTGAAGCTTTCTTT. The genes are TRBV10-3 and TRBJ1-1, with D unclear. The CDR3 is made up of 13 amino acids. Trimming removed 2 bases at V and 4 bases at J, with 8 bases between. Per germline, CDR1 ENHRY and CDR2 SYGVKD.

The V call is TRBV4-2, the J call TRBJ2-7, with TRBD1 as a possible D gene (5 bases). This CDR3 is built from 13 residues. V lost 3 bases and J lost 4, with 10 bases in between. The V gene's germline CDR1 is LGHNA and CDR2 YNFKEQ. Here the CDR3 reads CASSHQTGYEQYF. The CDR3 DNA reads as TGTGCCAGCAGCCACCAAACAGGATACGAGCAGTACTTC.

The chain has TRBV7-2 and TRBJ2-3; a weak D match, TRBD2 (6 bases). The CDR3 contains 16 residues. The germline V and J ends were trimmed by 6 bases and 2 bases, with 18 bases remaining between them. Per germline, CDR1 SGHTA and CDR2 FQGNSA. CDR3 nucleotides: TGTGCCAGCAGACCCCCCGGGGGACTCTCCACAGATACGCAGTATTTT. The encoded protein is CASRPPGGLSTDTQYF.

The chain joins TRBV4-1 to TRBJ2-2; D is possibly TRBD1 (6 bases). Trimming removed 1 base from V and 5 bases from J, with 17 bases in between. The germline V gene encodes CDR1 MGHRA and CDR2 YSYEKL. The CDR3 covers 17 residues. The CDR3 coding sequence is TGCGCCAGCAGCCAAGGTAGTACAGGGTTCCGGACCGGGGAGCTGTTTTTT. This encodes CASSQGSTGFRTGELFF.